The 4 T cell receptor beta chains given below trace back to one sample, sequenced in a study of Ad26.COV2.S vaccination and SARS-CoV-2 variants. Sequenced by immunoSEQ multiplex PCR; TCRdb stores in-frame clones only, minus some. This sample has hundreds of thousands of clones, with about 88% found just once. Described treatment: some 20 received Ad26.COV2.S at low or high dose, single or two shots; roughly five received placebo; per-sample allocation not given. All samples were drawn on day 63, counting from the first vaccine or placebo injection. Specimen: peripheral blood, collected in a trial of Ad26.COV2.S vaccine versus placebo. Receptor source: a person between 18 and 60 years old who received the Ad26.COV2.S COVID-19 vaccine or a placebo.

The chain has TRBV3-1 (or the pseudogene TRBV3-2) and TRBJ2-7; no reliable D call. This CDR3 has 16 residues. V was cut by 1 base and J by 0 bases, with 13 bases left in between. From germline, CDR1 is LGHDT and CDR2 YNNKEL (reference sequence). CDR3 sequence: CASSQGADVSSYEQYF. The CDR3 DNA reads as TGTGCCAGCAGCCAAGGGGCAGACGTTAGCTCCTACGAGCAGTACTTC.

The chain uses TRBV7-3 and TRBJ2-7; TRBD1 matches at 8 bases. Germline CDR1 and CDR2: SGHTA and FQGTGA. The CDR3 totals 15 residues. The ends lost 5 bases at V and 0 bases at J; junction bases unmatched: 6. The CDR3 nucleotides read TGTGCCAGCAGCCAGGGGGCGGCATTCTCCTACGAGCAGTACTTC. This sequence encodes CASSQGAAFSYEQYF.

The gene calls are TRBV6-6 and TRBJ2-7; D may be TRBD1 (5 bases). Trimming took off 5 bases at V and 3 bases at J, with 17 bases between the two ends. Germline assignment: CDR1 MNHNY and CDR2 SVGAGI (reference sequence). The length of the CDR3 is 15 residues. CDR3 residues: CASSPLRQILYEQYF. The CDR3 DNA sequence: TGTGCCAGCAGTCCCTTACGACAGATACTCTACGAGCAGTACTTC.

The V call is TRBV11-3, the J call TRBJ2-2, with D possibly being TRBD1 or TRBD2 (7 bases each). Germline assignment: CDR1 SGHNT and CDR2 YENEEA. V shed 2 bases and J shed 4 bases, with 17 bases lying between them. The CDR3 spans 17 residues. This CDR3 reads CASSLYQGGPGTGELFF. The CDR3 DNA is TGTGCCAGCAGCTTATACCAGGGGGGGCCGGGCACCGGGGAGCTGTTTTTT. The full variable domain, rest sourced from reference TRBV11-3 and TRBJ2-2, is EAGVVQSPRYKIIEKKQPVAFWCNPISGHNTLYWYLQNLGQGPELLIRYENEEAVDDSQLPKDRFSAERLKGVDSTLKIQPAELGDSAVYLCASSLYQGGPGTGELFFGEGSRLTVL.